Here is one TCR beta chain with its context. Original methodology: Estimates of nucleated cell counts were drawn from the amplification of reference gene primers. Profiled with immunoSEQ multiplex PCR; TCRdb holds only in-frame clones, not every one. V, J and clone size were drawn from that table, and D and trimming were deduced from the DNA. The profile shows 75,000 to 95,000 clones, 70% to 85% of them singletons. The data were obtained in a study of blood T cell repertoires in COVID-19. Turning to the study itself: COVID-19 samples collected from the United States, Italy and Spain covered acute and convalescent phases. PBMCs, B-cell-depleted T cells, or T cells provided the cDNA or gDNA that made up the material.

The sequence derives from a woman aged 60 to 75 in a cohort sampled during active or convalescent COVID-19. The sequencing sample was made of peripheral blood.

The CDR3 DNA reads TGCAGCGTTTCCAGTCGGGGGGGGAACACTGAAGCTTTCTTT. Its protein product is CSVSSRGGNTEAFF. The gene calls are TRBV29-1 and TRBJ1-1; tentative D call: TRBD1 (5 bases). This CDR3 contains 14 residues. V was pared by 5 bases and J by 1 base, with 14 bases between. Germline V gene sequence: CDR1 SQVTM, CDR2 ANQGSEA.